Listed below are T cell receptor beta chains from one sample, sequenced in a study of blood T cell repertoires in COVID-19. Sequenced by immunoSEQ multiplex PCR; TCRdb stores in-frame clones only, minus some. The table has roughly 570,000 clones, approximately 91% seen once; the top ten hold about 8.2%. Source material: peripheral blood. The receptors derive from a woman between 50 and 59 years old with COVID-19, enrolled during active disease. Both conserved end residues are part of each CDR3. Fields, in order: clone size, V gene, J gene, D gene, CDR3 DNA, CDR3 protein. A D gene is named only where the DNA matches it firmly. The size of a clone is reported for some rows only, either as once, few or many, or as a class for expanded clones.

size: NA; V: TRBV7-8; J: TRBJ2-3; D: NA; DNA: TGTGCCAGCAGCGTAGGGAGAGGATCAGATACGCAGTATTTT; CDR3: CASSVGRGSDTQYF
size: once; V: TRBV19; J: TRBJ1-5; D: TRBD1; DNA: TGTGCCAGTACCCCACGGACAGGGGGCCCTCAGCCCCAGCATTTT; CDR3: CASTPRTGGPQPQHF
size: NA; V: TRBV24-1; J: TRBJ2-2; D: NA; DNA: TGTGCCACCGCTGGGGCGGCCGATACCGGGGAGCTGTTTTTT; CDR3: CATAGAADTGELFF
size: NA; V: TRBV30; J: TRBJ1-1; D: TRBD1; DNA: TGTGCCTGGAGCCCCGACAGGGCTGAAGCTTTCTTT; CDR3: CAWSPDRAEAFF
size: NA; V: TRBV11-2; J: TRBJ2-7; D: TRBD1; DNA: TGTGCCAGCAGCTTAGGACAGGGACCCTACGAGCAGTACTTC; CDR3: CASSLGQGPYEQYF
size: NA; V: TRBV20-1; J: TRBJ2-1; D: TRBD2; DNA: TGCAGTGCTAGTCCCAGCGGGGGGCTTTCCTACAATGAGCAGTTCTTC; CDR3: CSASPSGGLSYNEQFF
size: NA; V: TRBV6-5; J: TRBJ2-1; D: NA; DNA: TGTGCCAGCAGTTACGCCAGCAGGGCTTTTGAGCAGTTCTTC; CDR3: CASSYASRAFEQFF
size: NA; V: TRBV29-1; J: TRBJ2-3; D: NA; DNA: TGCAGCGTTGAGGGGCTAGGGACAGATACGCAGTATTTT; CDR3: CSVEGLGTDTQYF
size: NA; V: TRBV11-2; J: TRBJ2-3; D: NA; DNA: TGTGCCAGCAGCCTAGTCGGGGGCACAGATACGCAGTATTTT; CDR3: CASSLVGGTDTQYF
size: NA; V: TRBV5-1; J: TRBJ2-1; D: TRBD1; DNA: TGCGCCAGCAGCTTGGCCGGGACAGGGGTTCTCTCCTACAATGAGCAGTTCTTC; CDR3: CASSLAGTGVLSYNEQFF
size: NA; V: TRBV11-2; J: TRBJ1-1; D: TRBD1; DNA: TGTGCCAGCAGCACCTATACAGGGGGTTCCACGAACACTGAAGCTTTCTTT; CDR3: CASSTYTGGSTNTEAFF
size: NA; V: TRBV5-1; J: TRBJ1-2; D: NA; DNA: TGCGCCAGCAGCTTGGTGCCGGGATCTAACTATGGCTACACCTTC; CDR3: CASSLVPGSNYGYTF
size: NA; V: TRBV9; J: TRBJ1-2; D: TRBD1; DNA: TGTGCCAGCAGCGTAGGGGGACAGTCCTATGGCTACACCTTC; CDR3: CASSVGGQSYGYTF
size: NA; V: TRBV12-3/TRBV12-4; J: TRBJ2-7; D: NA; DNA: TGTGCCAGCAGTTTGGCCCACGAGCAGTACTTC; CDR3: CASSLAHEQYF
size: once; V: TRBV19; J: TRBJ1-2; D: NA; DNA: TGTGCCAGTAATTTCGGCAGGTACTATGGCTACACCTTC; CDR3: CASNFGRYYGYTF
size: NA; V: TRBV19; J: TRBJ1-5; D: TRBD1; DNA: TGTGCCAGTAACCTCCGGGACAGGGAGGAACAGCCCCAGCATTTT; CDR3: CASNLRDREEQPQHF
size: NA; V: TRBV29-1; J: TRBJ2-1; D: TRBD2; DNA: TGCAGCGTTGAAAGCGGGGGTTCCTACAATGAGCAGTTCTTC; CDR3: CSVESGGSYNEQFF
size: NA; V: TRBV3-1/TRBV3-2; J: TRBJ1-1; D: NA; DNA: TGTGCCAGCAGCCAAGATCCTTTGCGGGGTTTGATGAACACTGAAGCTTTCTTT; CDR3: CASSQDPLRGLMNTEAFF
size: NA; V: TRBV7-8; J: TRBJ2-7; D: NA; DNA: TGTGCCAGCAGCTTAGGGGAGGCTGGGGGGGAGCAGTACTTC; CDR3: CASSLGEAGGEQYF
size: NA; V: TRBV24-1; J: TRBJ1-2; D: NA; DNA: TGTGCCACCAGTGATCCAGGGGATTATGGCTACACCTTC; CDR3: CATSDPGDYGYTF
size: NA; V: TRBV7-8; J: TRBJ1-2; D: NA; DNA: TGTGCCAGCAGCTTTTATGAGCCCTCTAACTATGGCTACACCTTC; CDR3: CASSFYEPSNYGYTF
size: NA; V: TRBV25-1; J: TRBJ1-2; D: NA; DNA: TGTGCCAGCAGTGACTCCCCCTTGCGGGGTACTGGCTACACCTTC; CDR3: CASSDSPLRGTGYTF
size: NA; V: TRBV24-1; J: TRBJ2-7; D: TRBD1; DNA: TGTGCCACCAGTGCCGGGGACAGGGAGGACTACGAGCAGTACTTC; CDR3: CATSAGDREDYEQYF
size: NA; V: TRBV9; J: TRBJ2-7; D: TRBD2; DNA: TGTGCCAGCAGCGGGGGGGGCTACGAGCAGTACTTC; CDR3: CASSGGGYEQYF
size: NA; V: TRBV3-1/TRBV3-2; J: TRBJ1-2; D: NA; DNA: TGTGCCAGCAGCCCCGGTGAGGGTATCTATGGCTACACCTTC; CDR3: CASSPGEGIYGYTF
size: NA; V: TRBV28; J: TRBJ1-1; D: NA; DNA: TGTGCCAGCAGCCCCGGGACACTGAACACTGAAGCTTTCTTT; CDR3: CASSPGTLNTEAFF